This TCR beta chain was observed in a study of blood T cells in healthy people across ages. Background on the study: Researchers report that template switching captured about one barcoded beta molecule per two T cells.

The V gene's germline CDR1 is MNHNS and CDR2 SASEGT. With V trimmed by 9 bases and J by 5 bases, 8 bases remained unmatched. The CDR3 loop spans 13 amino acids. This clonotype appeared a few times. Antigen specificity is unknown. Regarding the study as a whole: A strong correlation between TCR beta diversity and naive T cell percentage was seen.

Sample donors were healthy Caucasian individuals that came from Russia, aged about 6 to 95. Primers used in a second PCR of about 7 to 12 cycles were a sample-barcoded 5' primer and a J-beta primer mix. Each TCR beta cDNA got a 12-nucleotide random molecular identifier. A single record per CDR3 protein comes from TCRdb applying MiXCR to the 5' RACE reads. The sample has 550,000 to 700,000 distinct CDR3 sequences; 27% are singletons. Source material: blood. The clonotype originates from a woman between 65 and 79 years old in good health. The chain couples TRBV6-1 to TRBJ1-1, with 8 bases identical to TRBD1. This CDR3 is CASNDRGLTEAFF. The CDR3 region has the DNA TGTGCCAGTAACGACAGGGGCTTGACTGAAGCTTTCTTT.